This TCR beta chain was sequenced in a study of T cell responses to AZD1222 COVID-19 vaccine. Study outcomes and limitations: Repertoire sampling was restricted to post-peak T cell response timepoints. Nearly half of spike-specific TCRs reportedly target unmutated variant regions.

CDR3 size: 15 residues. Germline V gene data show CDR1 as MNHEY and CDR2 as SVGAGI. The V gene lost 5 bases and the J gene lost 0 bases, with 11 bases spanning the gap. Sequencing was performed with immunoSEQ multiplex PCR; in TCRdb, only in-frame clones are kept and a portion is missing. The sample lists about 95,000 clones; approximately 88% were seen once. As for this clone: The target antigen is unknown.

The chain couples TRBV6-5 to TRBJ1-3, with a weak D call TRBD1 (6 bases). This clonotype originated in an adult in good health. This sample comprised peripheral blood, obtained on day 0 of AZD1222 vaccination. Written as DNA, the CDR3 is TGTGCCAGCAGTCGACAGGCTTACTCTGGAAACACCATATATTTT. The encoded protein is CASSRQAYSGNTIYF.